The clone carrying this T cell receptor (beta chain) was counted at least ten times. Germline CDR1 LGHNT, CDR2 FRNRAP. This CDR3 has 17 amino acids. With 4 bases clipped from V and 0 bases from J, the junction kept 8 bases outside the gene matches. This sample stems from a study of T cells after yellow fever vaccination. General study findings and limits: Though weaker, the secondary response peaked faster, on day 5 versus 15.

TCRdb passed the 5' RACE reads through MiXCR, listing each CDR3 protein once. This table has around 88,000 distinct CDR3 sequences, 13% appearing once. The sequence came from a young man who received the YFV17D yellow fever vaccine. The source material was CD8+ T cells not binding an NS4B(214-222) dextramer, sorted from PBMCs, sampled roughly 20 days after the first yellow fever vaccination. V is TRBV12-5 and J is TRBJ2-5; the match to TRBD2 covers 10 bases. CDR3 loop: CASGWAPSGGHQETQYF. The DNA of the CDR3 is TGTGCTAGTGGTTGGGCCCCTAGCGGGGGCCACCAAGAGACCCAGTACTTC.